A selection of T cell receptor beta chains follows, all from one sample in a study of sequential checkpoint blockade in melanoma. Profiling relied on immunoSEQ multiplex PCR, and the TCRdb table lists in-frame clones only, not all of them. Of approximately 21,000 clones detected, 80% to 90% appear once; the ten largest clones hold 51%. The starting material was CD8+ T cells sorted from blood (inferred from file names), obtained from a patient given nivolumab and ipilimumab in sequence. The source is a human donor with melanoma. Each CDR3 is given with its conserved first and last residue. Each record gives: clone size, D gene, V gene, J gene, CDR3 protein, CDR3 DNA. A D gene is named only where the DNA matches it firmly. Rows give clone size only sometimes, using once, few, many, or a class for an expanded clone.

clone size: NA
D gene: NA
V gene: TRBV27
J gene: TRBJ1-5
CDR3 protein: CASSLGGGREGNQPQHF
CDR3 DNA: TGTGCCAGCAGTTTGGGGGGGGGCAGGGAGGGCAATCAGCCCCAGCATTTT

clone size: few
D gene: TRBD1
V gene: TRBV4-3
J gene: TRBJ1-3
CDR3 protein: CASSQVSGGFSGNTIYF
CDR3 DNA: TGCGCCAGCAGCCAAGTCTCAGGGGGCTTCTCTGGAAACACCATATATTTT

clone size: NA
D gene: TRBD2
V gene: TRBV5-8
J gene: TRBJ2-4
CDR3 protein: CASSLRRGDAKNIQYF
CDR3 DNA: TGTGCCAGCAGCTTGAGACGGGGGGATGCCAAAAACATTCAGTACTTC

clone size: NA
D gene: TRBD1
V gene: TRBV4-3
J gene: TRBJ2-7
CDR3 protein: CASSHGTTGGSSYEQYF
CDR3 DNA: TGCGCCAGCAGCCATGGCACGACAGGGGGGAGCTCCTACGAGCAGTACTTC

clone size: NA
D gene: NA
V gene: TRBV4-3
J gene: TRBJ1-4
CDR3 protein: CASSQDGQREKLFF
CDR3 DNA: TGCGCCAGCAGCCAGGACGGACAGCGGGAAAAACTGTTTTTT

clone size: few
D gene: NA
V gene: TRBV6-5
J gene: TRBJ1-2
CDR3 protein: CASSALGTGYGYTF
CDR3 DNA: TGTGCCAGCTCGGCCCTCGGAACAGGTTATGGCTACACCTTC

clone size: NA
D gene: TRBD1
V gene: TRBV7-2
J gene: TRBJ2-1
CDR3 protein: CASSLGDRGSYNEQFF
CDR3 DNA: TGTGCCAGCAGCTTAGGGGACAGGGGCTCCTACAATGAGCAGTTCTTC

clone size: medium-sized
D gene: TRBD1
V gene: TRBV30
J gene: TRBJ1-2
CDR3 protein: CAWSGDRRLIYTF
CDR3 DNA: TGTGCCTGGAGTGGGGACAGACGTTTGATCTACACCTTC

clone size: NA
D gene: TRBD2
V gene: TRBV4-3
J gene: TRBJ2-3
CDR3 protein: CASPRRGEKLNTQYF
CDR3 DNA: TGCGCCAGCCCCAGACGGGGGGAAAAACTAAATACGCAGTATTTT

clone size: NA
D gene: NA
V gene: TRBV7-9
J gene: TRBJ1-1
CDR3 protein: CASSVVYRDKDNTEAFF
CDR3 DNA: TGTGCCAGCAGCGTAGTCTACCGGGACAAGGACAACACTGAAGCTTTCTTT

clone size: NA
D gene: NA
V gene: TRBV5-1
J gene: TRBJ2-1
CDR3 protein: CASSLIQGEQFF
CDR3 DNA: TGCGCCAGCAGCTTGATACAGGGTGAACAGTTCTTC

clone size: NA
D gene: TRBD1
V gene: TRBV19
J gene: TRBJ1-5
CDR3 protein: CASSIVGQGRQPQHF
CDR3 DNA: TGTGCCAGTAGTATAGTGGGACAGGGGCGGCAGCCCCAGCATTTT

clone size: medium-sized
D gene: TRBD1
V gene: TRBV7-9
J gene: TRBJ1-1
CDR3 protein: CASSPRQGNTEAFF
CDR3 DNA: TGTGCCAGCAGCCCCAGACAGGGGAACACTGAAGCTTTCTTT